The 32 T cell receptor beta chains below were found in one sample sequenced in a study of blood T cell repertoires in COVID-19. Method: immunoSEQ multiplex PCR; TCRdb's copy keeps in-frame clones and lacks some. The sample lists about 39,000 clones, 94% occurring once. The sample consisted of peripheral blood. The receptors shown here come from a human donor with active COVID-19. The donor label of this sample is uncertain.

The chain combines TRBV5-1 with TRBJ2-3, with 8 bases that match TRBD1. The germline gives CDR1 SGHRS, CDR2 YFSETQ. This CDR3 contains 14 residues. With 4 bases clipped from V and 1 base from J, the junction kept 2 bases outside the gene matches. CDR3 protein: CASSHRGGTDTQYF. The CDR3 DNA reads TGCGCCAGCAGCCACAGGGGGGGCACAGATACGCAGTATTTT.

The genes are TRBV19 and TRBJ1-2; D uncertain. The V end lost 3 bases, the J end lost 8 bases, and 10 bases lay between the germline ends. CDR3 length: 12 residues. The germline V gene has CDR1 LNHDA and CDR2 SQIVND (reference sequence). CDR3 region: CASSILGGGYTF. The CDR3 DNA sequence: TGTGCCAGTAGTATCCTTGGTGGCGGCTACACCTTC.

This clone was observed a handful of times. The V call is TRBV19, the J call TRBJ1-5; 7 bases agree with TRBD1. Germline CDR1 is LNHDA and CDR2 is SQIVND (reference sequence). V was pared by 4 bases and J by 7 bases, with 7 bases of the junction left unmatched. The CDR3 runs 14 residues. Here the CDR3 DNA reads TGTGCCAGTAGTACCCCCGGAGGGGGCCAGCCCCAGCATTTT. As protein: CASSTPGGGQPQHF.

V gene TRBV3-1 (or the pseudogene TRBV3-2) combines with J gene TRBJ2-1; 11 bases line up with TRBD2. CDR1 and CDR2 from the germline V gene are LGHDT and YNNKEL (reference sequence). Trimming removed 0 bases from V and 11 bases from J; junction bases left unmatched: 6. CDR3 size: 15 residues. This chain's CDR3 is CASSQEGTSGPQQFF. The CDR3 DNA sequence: TGTGCCAGCAGCCAAGAGGGGACTAGCGGCCCTCAGCAGTTCTTC.

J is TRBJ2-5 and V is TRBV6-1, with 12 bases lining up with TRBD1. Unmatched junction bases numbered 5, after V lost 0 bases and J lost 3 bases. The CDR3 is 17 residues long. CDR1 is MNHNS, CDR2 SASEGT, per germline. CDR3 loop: CASSEAGDRGPEETQYF. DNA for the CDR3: TGTGCCAGCAGTGAAGCAGGGGACAGGGGGCCCGAAGAGACCCAGTACTTC.

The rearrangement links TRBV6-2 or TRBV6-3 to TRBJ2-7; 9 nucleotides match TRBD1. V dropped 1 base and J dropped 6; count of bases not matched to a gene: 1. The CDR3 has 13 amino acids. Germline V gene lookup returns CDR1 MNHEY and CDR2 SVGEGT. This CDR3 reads CASSYYRGREQYF. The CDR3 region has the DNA TGTGCCAGCAGTTACTACAGGGGGCGCGAGCAGTACTTC.

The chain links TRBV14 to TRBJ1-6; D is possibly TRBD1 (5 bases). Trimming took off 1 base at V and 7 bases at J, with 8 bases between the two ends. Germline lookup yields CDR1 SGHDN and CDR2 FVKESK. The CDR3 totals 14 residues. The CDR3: CASSQVRGNSPLHF. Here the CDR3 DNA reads TGTGCCAGCAGCCAAGTTCGGGGGAATTCACCCCTCCACTTT.

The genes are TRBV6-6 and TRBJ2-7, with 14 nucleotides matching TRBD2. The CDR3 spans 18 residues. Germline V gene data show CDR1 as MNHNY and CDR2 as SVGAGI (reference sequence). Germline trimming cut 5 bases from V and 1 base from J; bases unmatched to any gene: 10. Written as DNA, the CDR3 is TGTGCCAGCAGTCCTCCTGGGACTAGCGGGGGTGGATCCTACGAGCAGTACTTC. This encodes CASSPPGTSGGGSYEQYF.

CDR3 residues: CASSLVAERETQYF. The CDR3 DNA is TGTGCCAGCAGCTTAGTTGCGGAGAGAGAGACCCAGTACTTC. The chain is built from TRBV7-2 and TRBJ2-5; D unclear. CDR1 SGHTA and CDR2 FQGNSA come from the germline V gene. The V end lost 1 base, the J end lost 4 bases, and 10 bases lay between the germline ends. The CDR3 consists of 14 residues. The variable domain in full, with the rest retrieved from reference TRBV7-2 and TRBJ2-5, is GAGVSQSPSNKVTEKGKDVELRCDPISGHTALYWYRQSLGQGLEFLIYFQGNSAPDKSGLPSDRFSAERTGGSVSTLTIQRTQQEDSAVYLCASSLVAERETQYFGPGTRLLVL.

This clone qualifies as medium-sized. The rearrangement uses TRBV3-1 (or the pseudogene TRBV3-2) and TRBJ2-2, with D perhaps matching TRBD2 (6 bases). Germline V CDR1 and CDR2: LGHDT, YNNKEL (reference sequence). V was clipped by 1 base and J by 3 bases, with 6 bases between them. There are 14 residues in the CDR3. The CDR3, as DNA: TGTGCCAGCAGCCAAGGGGGGGACACCGGGGAGCTGTTTTTT. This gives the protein CASSQGGDTGELFF.

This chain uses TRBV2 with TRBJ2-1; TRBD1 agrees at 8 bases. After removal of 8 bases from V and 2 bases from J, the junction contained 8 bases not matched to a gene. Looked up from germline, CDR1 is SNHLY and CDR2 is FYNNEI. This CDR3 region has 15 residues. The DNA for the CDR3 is TGTGCCAGCCCCAAACAGGGGGATGCCTACAATGAGCAGTTCTTC. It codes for CASPKQGDAYNEQFF.

The DNA of the CDR3 is TGTGCCAGCAGTGACAGGACTTCCTACGAGCAGTACTTC. This encodes CASSDRTSYEQYF. V is TRBV27 and J is TRBJ2-7; perhaps TRBD1 as D (6 bases). Trimming pared 5 bases from V and 1 base from J, leaving 9 bases between. The CDR3 runs to 13 residues. CDR1 is MNHEY, CDR2 SMNVEV, per germline (reference sequence).

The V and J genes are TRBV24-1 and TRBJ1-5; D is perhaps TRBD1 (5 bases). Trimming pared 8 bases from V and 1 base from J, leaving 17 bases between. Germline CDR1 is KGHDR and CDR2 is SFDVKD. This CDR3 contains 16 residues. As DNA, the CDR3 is TGTGCCACCACCGCTAATGGGGCGTTGAGCAATCAGCCCCAGCATTTT. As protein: CATTANGALSNQPQHF.

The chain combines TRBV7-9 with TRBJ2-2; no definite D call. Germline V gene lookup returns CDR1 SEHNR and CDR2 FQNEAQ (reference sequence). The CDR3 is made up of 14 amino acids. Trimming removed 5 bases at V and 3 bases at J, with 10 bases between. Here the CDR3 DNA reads TGTGCCAGCAGCCATGAACGAGACACCGGGGAGCTGTTTTTT. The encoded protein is CASSHERDTGELFF.

The CDR3 DNA reads TGTGCCAGCAGCCCCGTCCCAGATACGCAGTATTTT. Its translation is CASSPVPDTQYF. The chain carries TRBV7-8 and TRBJ2-3; D gene unclear. This CDR3 has 12 residues. V lost 5 bases, J lost 4 bases, and 7 bases lay in between. Germline CDR1 reads SGHVS; CDR2 reads FQNEAQ.

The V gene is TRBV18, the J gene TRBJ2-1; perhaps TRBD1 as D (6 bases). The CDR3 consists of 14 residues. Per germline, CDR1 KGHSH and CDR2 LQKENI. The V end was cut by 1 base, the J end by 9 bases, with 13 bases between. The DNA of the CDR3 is TGTGCCAGCTCACCACAGCATGGGGGCACTGAGCAGTTCTTC. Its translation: CASSPQHGGTEQFF.

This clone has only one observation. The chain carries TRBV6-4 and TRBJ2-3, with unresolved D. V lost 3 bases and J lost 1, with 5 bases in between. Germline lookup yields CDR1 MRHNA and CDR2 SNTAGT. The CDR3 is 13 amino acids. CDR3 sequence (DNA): TGTGCCAGCAGTGAACGGGGCACAGATACGCAGTATTTT. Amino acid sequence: CASSERGTDTQYF.

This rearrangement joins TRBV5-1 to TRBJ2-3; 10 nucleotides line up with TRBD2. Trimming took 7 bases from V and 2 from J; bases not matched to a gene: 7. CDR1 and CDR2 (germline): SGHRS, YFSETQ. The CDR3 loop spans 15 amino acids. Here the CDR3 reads CASALLAGSTDTQYF. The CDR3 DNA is TGCGCCAGCGCACTACTAGCGGGGTCCACAGATACGCAGTATTTT.

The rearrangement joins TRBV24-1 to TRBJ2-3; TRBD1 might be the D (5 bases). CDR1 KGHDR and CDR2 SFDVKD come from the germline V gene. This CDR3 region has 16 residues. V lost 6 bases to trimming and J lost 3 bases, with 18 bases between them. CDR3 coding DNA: TGTGCCACCAGTCAGGCACCCCAGGGAAATACAGATACGCAGTATTTT. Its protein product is CATSQAPQGNTDTQYF.

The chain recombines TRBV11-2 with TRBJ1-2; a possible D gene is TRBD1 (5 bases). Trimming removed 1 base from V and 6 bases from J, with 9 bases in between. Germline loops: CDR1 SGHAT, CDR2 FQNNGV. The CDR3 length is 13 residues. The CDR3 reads CASSLGAGHGYTF. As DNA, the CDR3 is TGTGCCAGCAGCTTAGGGGCAGGGCATGGCTACACCTTC.

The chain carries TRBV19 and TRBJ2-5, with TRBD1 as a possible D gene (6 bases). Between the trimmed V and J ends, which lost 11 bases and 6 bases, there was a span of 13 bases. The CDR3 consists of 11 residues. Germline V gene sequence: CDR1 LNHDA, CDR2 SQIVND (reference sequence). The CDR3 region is CACQTGQTQYF. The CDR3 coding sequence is TGTGCCTGTCAGACAGGACAGACCCAGTACTTC.

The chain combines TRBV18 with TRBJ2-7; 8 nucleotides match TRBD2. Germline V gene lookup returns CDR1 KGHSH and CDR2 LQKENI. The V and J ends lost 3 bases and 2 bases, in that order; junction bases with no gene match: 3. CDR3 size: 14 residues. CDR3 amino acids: CASSPGGGPYEQYF. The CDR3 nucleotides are TGTGCCAGCTCACCTGGCGGGGGGCCCTACGAGCAGTACTTC.

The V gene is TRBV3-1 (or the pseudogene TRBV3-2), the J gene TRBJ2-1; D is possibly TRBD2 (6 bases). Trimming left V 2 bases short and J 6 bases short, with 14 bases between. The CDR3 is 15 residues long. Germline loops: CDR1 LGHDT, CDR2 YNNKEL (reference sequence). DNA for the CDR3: TGTGCCAGCAGCCAACCACCGGGACTTATCAATGAGCAGTTCTTC. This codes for CASSQPPGLINEQFF.

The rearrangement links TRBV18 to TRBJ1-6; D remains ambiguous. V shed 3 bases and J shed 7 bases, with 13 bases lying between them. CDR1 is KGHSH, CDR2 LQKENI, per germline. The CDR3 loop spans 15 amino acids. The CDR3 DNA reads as TGTGCCAGCTCACCCGAGGCCGGATCAAATTCACCCCTCCACTTT. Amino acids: CASSPEAGSNSPLHF.

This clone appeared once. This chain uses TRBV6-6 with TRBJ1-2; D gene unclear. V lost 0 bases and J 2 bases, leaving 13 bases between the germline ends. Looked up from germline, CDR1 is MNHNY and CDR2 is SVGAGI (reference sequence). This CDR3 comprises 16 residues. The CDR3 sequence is CASSYSDNPGNYGYTF. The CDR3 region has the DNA TGTGCCAGCAGTTACTCTGACAATCCAGGAAACTATGGCTACACCTTC.

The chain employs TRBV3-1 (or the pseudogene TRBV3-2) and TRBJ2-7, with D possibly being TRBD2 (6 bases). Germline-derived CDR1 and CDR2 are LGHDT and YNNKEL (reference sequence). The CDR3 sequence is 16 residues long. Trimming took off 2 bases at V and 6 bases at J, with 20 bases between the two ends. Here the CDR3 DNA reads TGTGCCAGCAGCCAAAAAGGAGGGGTCAACAGCGGCGAGCAGTACTTC. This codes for CASSQKGGVNSGEQYF.

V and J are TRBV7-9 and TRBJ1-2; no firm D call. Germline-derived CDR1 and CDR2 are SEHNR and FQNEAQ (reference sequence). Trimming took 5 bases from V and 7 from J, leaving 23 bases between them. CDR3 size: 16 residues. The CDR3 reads CASSPLRTVAYVGYTF. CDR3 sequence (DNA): TGTGCCAGCAGCCCCCTGAGAACCGTCGCCTATGTTGGCTACACCTTC.

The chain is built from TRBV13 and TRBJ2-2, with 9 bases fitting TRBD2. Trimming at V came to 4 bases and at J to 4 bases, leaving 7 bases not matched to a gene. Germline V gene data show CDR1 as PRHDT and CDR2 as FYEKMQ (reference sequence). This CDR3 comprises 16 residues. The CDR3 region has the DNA TGTGCCAGCAGCTACCAGCGGGGGGCTGGCACCGGGGAGCTGTTTTTT. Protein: CASSYQRGAGTGELFF.

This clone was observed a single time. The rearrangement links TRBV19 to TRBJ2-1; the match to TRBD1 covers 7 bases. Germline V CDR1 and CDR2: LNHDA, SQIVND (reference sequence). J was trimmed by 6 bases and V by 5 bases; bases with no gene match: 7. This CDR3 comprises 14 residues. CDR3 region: CASSYRDSRNEQFF. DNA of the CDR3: TGTGCCAGTAGTTACCGGGACAGCCGCAATGAGCAGTTCTTC. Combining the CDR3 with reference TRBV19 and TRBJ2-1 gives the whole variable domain DGGITQSPKYLFRKEGQNVTLSCEQNLNHDAMYWYRQDPGQGLRLIYYSQIVNDFQKGDIAEGYSVSREKKESFPLTVTSAQKNPTAFYLCASSYRDSRNEQFFGPGTRLTVL.

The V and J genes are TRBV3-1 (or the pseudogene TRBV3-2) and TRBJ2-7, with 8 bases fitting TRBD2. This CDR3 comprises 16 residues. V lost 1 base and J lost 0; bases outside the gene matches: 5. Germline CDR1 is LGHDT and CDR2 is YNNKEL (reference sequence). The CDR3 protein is CASSQGVGTSSYEQYF. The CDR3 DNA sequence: TGTGCCAGCAGCCAAGGGGTGGGGACTAGCTCCTACGAGCAGTACTTC.

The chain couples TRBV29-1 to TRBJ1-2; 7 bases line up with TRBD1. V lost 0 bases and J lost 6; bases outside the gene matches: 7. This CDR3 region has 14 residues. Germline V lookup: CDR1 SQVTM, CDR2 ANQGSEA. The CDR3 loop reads CSVEDQGVLDGYTF. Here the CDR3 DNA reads TGCAGCGTTGAAGACCAGGGGGTTTTAGATGGCTACACCTTC.

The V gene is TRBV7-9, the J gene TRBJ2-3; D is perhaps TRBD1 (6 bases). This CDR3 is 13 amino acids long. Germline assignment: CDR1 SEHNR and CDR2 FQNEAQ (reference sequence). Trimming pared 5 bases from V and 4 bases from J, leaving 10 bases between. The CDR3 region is CASSPGAADTQYF. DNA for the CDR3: TGTGCCAGCAGCCCAGGGGCCGCAGATACGCAGTATTTT.